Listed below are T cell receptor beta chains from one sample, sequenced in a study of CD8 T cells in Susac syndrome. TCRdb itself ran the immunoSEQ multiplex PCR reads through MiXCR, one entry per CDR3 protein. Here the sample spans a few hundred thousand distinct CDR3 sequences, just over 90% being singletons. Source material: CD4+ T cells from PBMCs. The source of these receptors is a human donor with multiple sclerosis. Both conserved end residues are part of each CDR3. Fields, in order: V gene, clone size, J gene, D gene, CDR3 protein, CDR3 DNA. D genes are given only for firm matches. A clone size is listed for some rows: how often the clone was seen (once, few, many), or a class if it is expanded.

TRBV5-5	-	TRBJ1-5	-	CASSWRLRSNQPQHF	TGTGCCAGCAGCTGGCGTCTGCGTAGCAATCAGCCCCAGCATTTT
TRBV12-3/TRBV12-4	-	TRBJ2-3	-	CASSWSLDTDTQYF	TGTGCCAGCAGTTGGAGCCTAGACACAGATACGCAGTATTTT
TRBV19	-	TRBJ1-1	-	CASSITGTMNTEAFF	TGTGCCAGTAGTATTACAGGGACCATGAACACTGAAGCTTTCTTT
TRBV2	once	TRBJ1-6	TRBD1	CASGTLQGGNSPLHF	TGTGCCAGCGGCACATTACAGGGGGGGAATTCACCCCTCCACTTT
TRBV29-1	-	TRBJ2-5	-	CSVGRGVAGQETQYF	TGCAGCGTTGGTAGAGGTGTGGCAGGACAAGAGACCCAGTACTTC
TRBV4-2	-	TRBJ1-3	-	CASSQDRSVSGNTIYF	TGTGCCAGCAGCCAAGATCGGTCAGTCTCTGGAAACACCATATATTTT
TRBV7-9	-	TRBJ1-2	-	CASRGATVTNYGYTF	TGTGCCAGCAGGGGGGCCACTGTCACAAACTATGGCTACACCTTC
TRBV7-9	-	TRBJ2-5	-	CASRRWQGGPQETQYF	TGTGCCAGCCGTCGGTGGCAGGGGGGCCCACAAGAGACCCAGTACTTC
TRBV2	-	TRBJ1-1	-	CASREGMNTEAFF	TGTGCCAGCAGGGAGGGCATGAACACTGAAGCTTTCTTT
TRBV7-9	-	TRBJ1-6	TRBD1	CASSFSGTVSSPLHF	TGTGCCAGCAGCTTCTCCGGGACAGTCAGTTCACCCCTCCACTTT
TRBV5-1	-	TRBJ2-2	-	CASSLPGAGTGELFF	TGCGCCAGCAGCTTACCAGGGGCAGGTACCGGGGAGCTGTTTTTT
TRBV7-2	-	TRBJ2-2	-	CASSAGPGELFF	TGTGCCAGCAGCGCAGGACCCGGGGAGCTGTTTTTT
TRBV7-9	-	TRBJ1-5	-	CASSPDQPDQPQHF	TGTGCCAGCAGCCCGGACCAGCCGGATCAGCCCCAGCATTTT
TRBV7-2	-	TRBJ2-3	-	CASSTSSADTQYF	TGTGCCAGCAGCACCTCGAGTGCAGATACGCAGTATTTT
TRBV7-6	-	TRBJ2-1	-	CASSMTRTYNEQFF	TGTGCCAGCAGCATGACTAGAACCTACAATGAGCAGTTCTTC
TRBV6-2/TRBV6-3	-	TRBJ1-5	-	CASSIQPVRNQPQHF	TGTGCCAGCAGCATTCAGCCCGTTCGGAATCAGCCCCAGCATTTT
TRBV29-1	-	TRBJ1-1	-	CSVVNTLNTEAFF	TGCAGCGTTGTTAACACCCTGAACACTGAAGCTTTCTTT
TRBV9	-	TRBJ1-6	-	CASSVGSASPLHF	TGTGCCAGCAGCGTTGGCTCGGCTTCACCCCTCCACTTT
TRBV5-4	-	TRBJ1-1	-	CASSLARRATEAFF	TGTGCCAGCAGCTTGGCCCGAAGGGCCACTGAAGCTTTCTTT
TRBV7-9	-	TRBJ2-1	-	CASSLGVWASGEQFF	TGTGCCAGCAGCTTAGGCGTCTGGGCGTCGGGTGAGCAGTTCTTC
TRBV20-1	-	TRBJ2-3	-	CSAGGGSRDTQYF	TGCAGTGCTGGAGGGGGGAGCAGGGATACGCAGTATTTT
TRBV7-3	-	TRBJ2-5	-	CASSPTGVGETQYF	TGTGCCAGCAGCCCCACGGGAGTCGGGGAGACCCAGTACTTC
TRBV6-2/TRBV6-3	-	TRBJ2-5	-	CASGEGSQETQYF	TGTGCCAGCGGCGAGGGATCCCAAGAGACCCAGTACTTC
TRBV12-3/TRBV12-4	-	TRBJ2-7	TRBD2	CASTLAGLDYEQYF	TGTGCCAGCACGTTAGCGGGGCTTGACTACGAGCAGTACTTC
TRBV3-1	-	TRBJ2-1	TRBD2	CASKLAGYNEQFF	TGTGCCAGCAAACTAGCGGGGTACAATGAGCAGTTCTTC
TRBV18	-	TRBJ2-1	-	CASSPTGLPEVYNEQFF	TGTGCCAGCTCACCAACGGGGCTACCGGAGGTATACAATGAGCAGTTCTTC
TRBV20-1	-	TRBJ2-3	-	CSALRSDTQYF	TGCAGTGCCCTTAGATCAGATACGCAGTATTTT
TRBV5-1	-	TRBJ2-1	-	CASSVESRHEQFF	TGCGCCAGCAGCGTGGAAAGCCGCCATGAGCAGTTCTTC
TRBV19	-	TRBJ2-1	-	CASMRAEGAQKFF	TGTGCCAGTATGAGGGCGGAGGGGGCTCAAAAGTTCTTC
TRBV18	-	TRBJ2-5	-	CASSPLKAQQETQYF	TGTGCCAGCTCCCCTCTTAAGGCACAGCAAGAGACCCAGTACTTC